This TCR beta chain was captured by sequencing in a study of blood T cell repertoires in COVID-19. Participant age was roughly 18 to 89 years, and participants resided in 20 to 30 US areas. Assignments of participants to cohorts depended upon their own reported clinical history. The data were produced by immunoSEQ multiplex PCR, yet TCRdb's version contains in-frame clones alone and is incomplete. The sample has some 340,000 clones, over 80% seen once. V lost 7 bases to trimming and J lost 4 bases, with 8 bases between them. Looked up from germline, CDR1 is SQVTM and CDR2 is ANQGSEA. The CDR3 runs to 11 residues.

Sequencing was performed on PBMCs or T cells enriched from blood (not recorded which). The clonotype was recovered from a woman aged 45 to 65 who had recovered from COVID-19. This chain joins TRBV29-1 and TRBJ2-1, with TRBD1 as a possible D gene (5 bases). The CDR3 DNA reads as TGCAGCGCTGACAGATACAATGAGCAGTTCTTC. Translated, it gives CSADRYNEQFF.